This TCR beta chain was recovered during a study of cytomegalovirus exposure and HLA in healthy donors. Study overall: The 120 validation repertoires, a later analysis reported, used the same platform as the approximately 730 repertoires from the first cohort. Overall study findings and caveats: For most TCR sequences rarity was the rule, although some public TCRs occurred in many donors.

About this clone: Its antigen remains unknown.

This CDR3 comprises 11 residues. V was cut by 3 bases and J by 8 bases, with 7 bases left in between. Germline CDR1 and CDR2: SGHVS and FQNEAQ. Sequenced by immunoSEQ multiplex PCR; TCRdb stores in-frame clones only, minus some. The repertoire includes some 340,000 clones, approximately 90% of them detected once, and roughly 1.1% sits in the top ten. It was the roughly 130-subject validation cohort, separate from the roughly 700-subject first cohort, to which the donors belonged. The sample taken for sequencing was PBMCs. This TCR was recovered from a woman aged 25 to 39 in good health and CMV-seropositive. The chain combines TRBV7-8 with TRBJ1-2; possible D gene TRBD1, 5 bases. CDR3 protein: CASSLGDGYTF. The CDR3 nucleotides read TGTGCCAGCAGCTTGGGGGACGGCTACACCTTC. Complete variable domain (other parts from reference TRBV7-8 and TRBJ1-2): GAGVSQSPRYKVAKRGQDVALRCDPISGHVSLFWYQQALGQGPEFLTYFQNEAQLDKSGLPSDRFFAERPEGSVSTLKIQRTQQEDSAVYLCASSLGDGYTFGSGTRLTVV.